This T cell receptor beta chain was recorded in a study of T cells after yellow fever vaccination. Study background: When fractions had low cell numbers, they were prepared with SMART-Seq v4 Ultra Low Input.

Germline CDR1 is SGHKS and CDR2 is YYEKEE (reference sequence). The length of the CDR3 is 15 residues. V was clipped by 2 bases and J by 2 bases, with 11 bases between them. TCRdb passed the 5' RACE reads through MiXCR, listing each CDR3 protein once. The table lists 450,000 to 650,000 distinct CDR3 sequences, just over 20% of them singletons. The V gene is TRBV5-5, the J gene TRBJ2-1; possibly TRBD2 for D (5 bases). Sequenced material: PBMCs, taken around 3 weeks after the first yellow fever vaccination. This clonotype originated in a man aged 18 to 30 who received the YFV17D yellow fever vaccine. CDR3 sequence (DNA): TGTGCCAGCAGCTTTAGCACGGGGACCTACAATGAGCAGTTCTTC. Protein product: CASSFSTGTYNEQFF.